These T cell receptor beta chains were read from a single sample in a study of CD8 T cells in Susac syndrome. TCRdb reanalysed the immunoSEQ multiplex PCR reads using MiXCR and keeps one entry per CDR3 protein. The sample has approximately 25,000 distinct CDR3 sequences; about 94% are singletons. Material for sequencing was CD8+ T cells from PBMCs. The source is a human donor with Susac syndrome. CDR3s include the opening cysteine and the closing phenylalanine or tryptophan. A D gene is named only where the DNA matches it firmly. Clone size appears in some rows only: once, few, many, or a class for an expanded clone.

V gene,clone size,J gene,D gene,CDR3 DNA,CDR3 protein
TRBV7-8,.,TRBJ1-1,.,TGTGCCAGCAGTCGAGGAGGAGCTGGGGTCGCTGAAGCTTTCTTT,CASSRGGAGVAEAFF
TRBV6-5,.,TRBJ2-1,TRBD1,TGTGCCAGCAGTTACTCGAACCGGGACAGGGGATCAAGCCAATCCTACAATGAGCAGTTCTTC,CASSYSNRDRGSSQSYNEQFF
TRBV5-1,few,TRBJ2-7,TRBD1,TGCGCCAGCGCTTCCGGGACAGGACCGTACGAGCAGTACTTC,CASASGTGPYEQYF
TRBV13,.,TRBJ1-1,.,TGTGCCAGCAGCTTCAGGGGAGGGGGGGACACTGAAGCTTTCTTT,CASSFRGGGDTEAFF
TRBV24-1,.,TRBJ2-3,.,TGTGCCACCAGTCTCAGCACAGATACGCAGTATTTT,CATSLSTDTQYF
TRBV19,.,TRBJ2-7,.,TGTGCCAGTAGTATAGGATGGGGACACCCCCTCTACGAGCAGTACTTC,CASSIGWGHPLYEQYF
TRBV28,once,TRBJ1-2,.,TGTGCCAGCAGTTGGGACACAGGGAGCGGCTATGGCTACACCTTC,CASSWDTGSGYGYTF
TRBV3-1,.,TRBJ2-4,.,TGTGCCAGCAGCCCAAGGGGTGAGGACATTCAGTACTTC,CASSPRGEDIQYF
TRBV3-1,.,TRBJ2-3,.,TGTGCCAGCAGCCATAAAAGGAAAACGCAGTATTTT,CASSHKRKTQYF
TRBV29-1,.,TRBJ2-2,.,TGCAGCGTTGCGGGCCCGGCGGGGAGCGGGGAGCTGTTTTTT,CSVAGPAGSGELFF
TRBV28,.,TRBJ1-2,.,TGTGCCAGCAGTTTAGGCCACTTCGGGGGCGGCTACACCTTC,CASSLGHFGGGYTF
TRBV27,.,TRBJ2-7,.,TGTGCCAGCAGTTTGAGTGGAATTGACGAGCAGTACTTC,CASSLSGIDEQYF
TRBV7-3,.,TRBJ2-5,TRBD2,TGTGCCAGCAGCTTAACTAGCGGGGGAGTCCAAGAGACCCAGTACTTC,CASSLTSGGVQETQYF
TRBV6-2/TRBV6-3,.,TRBJ2-1,TRBD1,TGTGCCACCACGCTATTTCACAGGGGTGGCGATGAGCAGTTCTTC,CATTLFHRGGDEQFF
TRBV7-9,.,TRBJ1-1,.,TGTGCCAGCAGCTTTCCGGCAAACACTGAAGCTTTCTTT,CASSFPANTEAFF
TRBV7-8,.,TRBJ2-1,.,TGTGCCAGCAGCCCTCAGGGGACGTCCTACAATGAGCAGTTCTTC,CASSPQGTSYNEQFF
TRBV6-5,.,TRBJ2-7,TRBD2,TGTGCCAGCAGTTACTCGGGGACTAGTGCCCCTGGTGAGCAGTACTTC,CASSYSGTSAPGEQYF
TRBV19,.,TRBJ2-1,TRBD2,TGTGCCAGTAGTCTTACTAGCGGGGGGGCGAATGAGCAGTTCTTC,CASSLTSGGANEQFF
TRBV7-9,.,TRBJ2-5,.,TGTGCCAGCAGGTCTGGGCTCCTTGGGGAGACCCAGTACTTC,CASRSGLLGETQYF
TRBV7-9,few,TRBJ2-7,.,TGTGCCAGCAGCTTAGCGGTCAACGAGCAGTACTTC,CASSLAVNEQYF
TRBV6-2/TRBV6-3,.,TRBJ2-7,.,TGTGCCAGCAGCCACGATGGTGAGCAGTACTTC,CASSHDGEQYF
TRBV28,.,TRBJ2-1,.,TGTGCCAGCAGTCCCAACGCGAGGGGGACCTACAATGAGCAGTTCTTC,CASSPNARGTYNEQFF
TRBV15,.,TRBJ1-1,TRBD1,TGTGCCACCAGCAGAGAGGACAGGAAGAACACTGAAGCTTTCTTT,CATSREDRKNTEAFF
TRBV6-5,.,TRBJ2-7,.,TGTGCCAGCAGTTACGCGTCCGACTCCTACGAGCAGTACTTC,CASSYASDSYEQYF
TRBV7-7,.,TRBJ2-3,.,TGTGCTAGCGGGGAGACAGGGGAAGATACGCAGTATTTT,CASGETGEDTQYF
TRBV14,.,TRBJ1-1,.,TGTGCCAGCAGCTGGATAGGGGGCACTGAAGCTTTCTTT,CASSWIGGTEAFF
TRBV6-2/TRBV6-3,.,TRBJ2-2,.,TGTGCCAGCAGTTACCAGAACACCGGGGAGCTGTTTTTT,CASSYQNTGELFF
TRBV27,.,TRBJ2-7,.,TGTGCCAGCAGTTTATCGAGGGGCAGGGTGTACGAGCAGTACTTC,CASSLSRGRVYEQYF
TRBV20-1,.,TRBJ2-5,TRBD1,TGCAGTGCTAGAACAGGGGTTGAAGAGACCCAGTACTTC,CSARTGVEETQYF
TRBV13,.,TRBJ2-7,.,TGTGCCAGCAGCACACGACAGTCCGCCTACGAGCAGTACTTC,CASSTRQSAYEQYF
TRBV27,.,TRBJ2-1,.,TGTGCCACTCGTAAGGGGGGTTTAAACAATGAGCAGTTCTTC,CATRKGGLNNEQFF
TRBV6-2/TRBV6-3,.,TRBJ2-7,.,TGTGCCAGCAGTTACCCAGAACAAAAGTACTTC,CASSYPEQKYF
TRBV28,.,TRBJ2-7,.,TGTGCCATCCGGCAGGGACGCGAGCAGTACTTC,CAIRQGREQYF
TRBV13,.,TRBJ2-2,.,TGTGCCAGCAGCTTAGCCCTTCGGCGGGCGAACACCGGGGAGCTGTTTTTT,CASSLALRRANTGELFF
TRBV5-1,few,TRBJ1-2,TRBD1,TGCGCCAGCAGCTCGGGGACAGGCATTGGTAACTATGGCTACACCTTC,CASSSGTGIGNYGYTF
TRBV25-1,.,TRBJ1-1,.,TGTGCCAGCAGTGATCCAGGGGAAGCTTTCTTT,CASSDPGEAFF
TRBV28,.,TRBJ1-1,.,TGTGCCAGCACCCTTATCGACACTGAAGCTTTCTTT,CASTLIDTEAFF
TRBV28,.,TRBJ2-1,TRBD1,TGTGCCAGCAGTTTATCAGGGGGTGGTGGTGAGCAGTTCTTC,CASSLSGGGGEQFF
TRBV28,.,TRBJ2-2,TRBD2,TGTGCCAGCAGTTTCCATAGCGGGGGGACGAACACCGGGGAGCTGTTTTTT,CASSFHSGGTNTGELFF
TRBV5-1,.,TRBJ2-2,.,TGCGCCATCCGACCGGGGCCAAACACCGGGGAGCTGTTTTTT,CAIRPGPNTGELFF
TRBV28,.,TRBJ2-5,TRBD1,TGTGCCAGCAGCCCCCGAGGGGGCCCCGGGTGGACCCAGTACTTC,CASSPRGGPGWTQYF
TRBV29-1,.,TRBJ1-2,.,TGCAGCGGTACCTCGCTTTCGGGGGGCTACACCTTC,CSGTSLSGGYTF